Presented here are 8 T cell receptor beta chains from one specimen sequenced in a study of graft-versus-host responses after intestinal transplantation. Clones were sequenced by immunoSEQ multiplex PCR, and TCRdb holds only the in-frame ones, with some missing. The table lists 43,000 or so clones, about 95% of them singletons, with roughly 1.5% in the top ten. The input for sequencing was PBMCs, taken approximately 340 days after intestinal transplant. The receptors were gathered from a human patient who received an intestinal transplant, so some T cells may come from the graft donor.

CDR3 sequence reads: CASSLGDPEAFF. The CDR3 nucleotides are TGCGCCAGCAGCTTAGGGGACCCTGAAGCTTTCTTT. The rearrangement links TRBV5-1 to TRBJ1-1, with TRBD1 as a possible D gene (5 bases). CDR3 length: 12 amino acids. The germline V and J ends were trimmed by 2 bases and 6 bases, with 8 bases remaining between them. Germline assignment: CDR1 SGHRS and CDR2 YFSETQ.

This clone was counted only a few times. V gene TRBV19 combines with J gene TRBJ2-7; D call uncertain. Germline CDR1 and CDR2: LNHDA and SQIVND (reference sequence). V was cut by 2 bases and J by 1 base, with 12 bases left in between. CDR3 size: 15 residues. The CDR3 loop is CASSISVQRSYEQYF. DNA for the CDR3: TGTGCCAGTAGTATATCGGTACAGAGGTCCTACGAGCAGTACTTC.

The J gene is TRBJ1-1, the V gene TRBV5-4; 10 nucleotides line up with TRBD1. CDR1 is SGHNT and CDR2 is YYREEE in the germline V gene (reference sequence). V was pared by 3 bases and J by 1 base, with 3 bases of the junction left unmatched. CDR3 length equals 15 residues. CDR3 sequence reads: CASSSDRGKNTEAFF. CDR3 in DNA: TGTGCCAGCAGCTCGGACAGGGGGAAGAACACTGAAGCTTTCTTT.

The V and J genes are TRBV9 and TRBJ2-1, with D possibly called TRBD1 or TRBD2 (5 bases each). Germline CDR1 and CDR2: SGDLS and YYNGEE. Trimming pared 0 bases from V and 7 bases from J, leaving 11 bases between. This CDR3 has 14 residues. The DNA of the CDR3 is TGTGCCAGCAGCGTAGGGGGGAATAGGAATGAGCAGTTCTTC. It encodes CASSVGGNRNEQFF.

The gene calls are TRBV28 and TRBJ2-1; D might be TRBD1 (5 bases). Trimming shortened V by 5 bases and J by 6 bases, and 14 bases separated the two germline ends. Germline V gene lookup returns CDR1 MDHEN and CDR2 SYDVKM. The CDR3 contains 14 residues. The CDR3 reads CASSTGPTLNEQFF. CDR3 DNA: TGTGCCAGCAGTACAGGACCGACTCTCAATGAGCAGTTCTTC.

This rearrangement joins TRBV5-1 to TRBJ2-3; the D gene is possibly TRBD2 (5 bases). V was shortened by 4 bases and J by 0 bases, with 12 bases between the two germline ends. There are 15 residues in the CDR3. Germline CDR1 is SGHRS and CDR2 is YFSETQ. CDR3 sequence: CASSPQRRSTDTQYF. The CDR3 DNA follows: TGCGCCAGCAGCCCTCAGCGGAGAAGCACAGATACGCAGTATTTT.

The chain combines TRBV5-1 with TRBJ2-7; the D is unclear. Trimming pared 2 bases from V and 2 bases from J, leaving 11 bases between. Germline V gives CDR1 SGHRS, CDR2 YFSETQ. The CDR3 is 14 amino acids. Here the CDR3 reads CASSFPDGPYEQYF. CDR3 DNA: TGCGCCAGCAGCTTCCCGGACGGACCCTACGAGCAGTACTTC.

This clone is a singleton in its sample. This sequence joins TRBV7-6 and TRBJ2-7; no clear D. CDR1 and CDR2 (germline): SGHVS, FNYEAQ. The CDR3 extends over 11 amino acids. V lost 2 bases and J 4 bases, leaving 3 bases between the germline ends. This chain's CDR3 is CASSLRYEQYF. The CDR3 nucleotides read TGTGCCAGCAGCTTAAGATACGAGCAGTACTTC.